This TCR beta chain was profiled in a study of cytomegalovirus exposure and HLA in healthy donors. Study conclusions and caveats: There were around 160 TCR beta chains listed as cytomegalovirus-associated.

Primers: 60 Vbeta forward and 13 Jbeta reverse. TCRdb keeps only in-frame clones here, not all; method: immunoSEQ multiplex PCR. The repertoire table contains tens of thousands of clones. With regard to this clone: Its antigen remains unknown.

This CDR3 comprises 17 residues. Germline V gene lookup returns CDR1 MDHEN and CDR2 SYDVKM. V shed 4 bases and J 6 bases; nucleotides not matched to a gene: 12. The receptor was derived from a woman aged 40-49 years in good health and CMV-seropositive. The sample taken for sequencing was PBMCs. The chain couples TRBV28 to TRBJ2-3, with 11 bases fitting TRBD2. In DNA form, the CDR3 reads TGTGCCAGCAGTTCCCCCGGGACTAGCGGTGCGTCTGATACGCAGTATTTT. Encoded protein: CASSSPGTSGASDTQYF.